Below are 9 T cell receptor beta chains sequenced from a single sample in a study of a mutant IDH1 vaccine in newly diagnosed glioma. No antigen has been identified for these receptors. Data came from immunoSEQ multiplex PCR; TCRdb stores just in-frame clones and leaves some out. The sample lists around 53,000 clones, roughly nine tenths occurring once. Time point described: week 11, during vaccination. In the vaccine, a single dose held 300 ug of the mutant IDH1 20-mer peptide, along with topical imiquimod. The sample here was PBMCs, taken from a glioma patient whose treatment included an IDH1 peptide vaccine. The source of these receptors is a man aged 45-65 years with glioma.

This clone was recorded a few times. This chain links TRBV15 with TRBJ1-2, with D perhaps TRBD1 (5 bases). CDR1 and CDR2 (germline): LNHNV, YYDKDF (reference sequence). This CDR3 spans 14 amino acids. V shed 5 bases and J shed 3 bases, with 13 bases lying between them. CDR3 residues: CATSGLTEDYGYTF. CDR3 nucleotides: TGTGCCACCAGCGGACTGACAGAGGACTATGGCTACACCTTC. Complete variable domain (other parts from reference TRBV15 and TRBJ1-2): DAMVIQNPRYQVTQFGKPVTLSCSQTLNHNVMYWYQQKSSQAPKLLFHYYDKDFNNEADTPDNFQSRRPNTSFCFLDIRSPGLGDTAMYLCATSGLTEDYGYTFGSGTRLTVV.

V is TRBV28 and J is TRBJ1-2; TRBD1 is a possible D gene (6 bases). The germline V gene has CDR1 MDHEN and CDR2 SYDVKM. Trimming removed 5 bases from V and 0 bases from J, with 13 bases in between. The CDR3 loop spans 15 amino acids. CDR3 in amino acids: CASSRSGTSNYGYTF. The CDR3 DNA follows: TGTGCCAGCAGTCGATCCGGGACATCTAACTATGGCTACACCTTC.

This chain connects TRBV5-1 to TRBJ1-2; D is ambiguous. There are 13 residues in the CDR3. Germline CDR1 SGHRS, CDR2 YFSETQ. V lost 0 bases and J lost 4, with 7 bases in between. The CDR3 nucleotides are TGCGCCAGCAGCTTGGACCAGTTCTATGGCTACACCTTC. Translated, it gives CASSLDQFYGYTF.

Here the CDR3 DNA reads TGTGCCAGCAGTGTATTAGGTGGCCCTGGAAACACCATATATTTT. This codes for CASSVLGGPGNTIYF. The chain links TRBV2 to TRBJ1-3; D unclear. The V gene's germline CDR1 is SNHLY and CDR2 FYNNEI. Deletions cut 4 bases from V and 2 bases from J, with 12 bases between. The CDR3 totals 15 residues. Full variable domain (remainder filled in from reference TRBV2 and TRBJ1-3): EPEVTQTPSHQVTQMGQEVILRCVPISNHLYFYWYRQILGQKVEFLVSFYNNEISEKSEIFDDQFSVERPDGSNFTLKIRSTKLEDSAMYFCASSVLGGPGNTIYFGEGSWLTVV.

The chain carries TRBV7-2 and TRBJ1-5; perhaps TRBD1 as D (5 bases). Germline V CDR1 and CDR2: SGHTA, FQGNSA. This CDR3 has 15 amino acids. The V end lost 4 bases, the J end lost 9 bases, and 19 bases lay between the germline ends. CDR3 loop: CASSSSMGLERPQHF. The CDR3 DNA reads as TGTGCCAGCAGCTCCTCGATGGGGCTGGAGAGGCCCCAGCATTTT.

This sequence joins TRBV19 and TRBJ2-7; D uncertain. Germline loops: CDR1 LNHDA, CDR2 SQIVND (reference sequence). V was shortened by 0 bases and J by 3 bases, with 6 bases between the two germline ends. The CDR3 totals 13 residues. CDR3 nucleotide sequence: TGTGCCAGTAGTATAGAGGGCGGCTACGAGCAGTACTTC. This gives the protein CASSIEGGYEQYF.

CDR3 nucleotides: TGTGCCAGCAGCTTACAGGCGGGTACAACCTACGAGCAGTACTTC. Translated, it gives CASSLQAGTTYEQYF. This chain connects TRBV7-6 to TRBJ2-7; TRBD2 is a possible D gene (5 bases). Germline V CDR1 and CDR2: SGHVS, FNYEAQ. CDR3 size: 15 residues. With 2 bases removed from V and 2 bases from J, the gap between germline ends came to 13 bases.

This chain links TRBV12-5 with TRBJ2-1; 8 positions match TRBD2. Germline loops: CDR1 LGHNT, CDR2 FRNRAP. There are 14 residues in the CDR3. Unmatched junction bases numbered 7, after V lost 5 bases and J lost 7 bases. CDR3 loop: CASGTPGLVNEQFF. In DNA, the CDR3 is TGTGCTAGTGGTACTCCGGGACTAGTAAATGAGCAGTTCTTC.

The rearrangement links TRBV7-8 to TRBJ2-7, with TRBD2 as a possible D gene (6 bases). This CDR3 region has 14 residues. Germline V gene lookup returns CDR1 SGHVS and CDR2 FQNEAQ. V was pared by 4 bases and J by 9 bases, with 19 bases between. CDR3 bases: TGTGCCAGCAGCTCTATCGGGAGCCCTAAGGGGCAGTACTTC. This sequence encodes CASSSIGSPKGQYF.